This TCR beta chain was recorded in a study of T cell responses to AZD1222 COVID-19 vaccine. Germline loops: CDR1 MNHEY, CDR2 SMNVEV (reference sequence). Trimming took off 5 bases at V and 7 bases at J, with 18 bases between the two ends. CDR3 length equals 16 residues. TCRdb's copy holds only in-frame clones and misses some; the assay was immunoSEQ multiplex PCR. The sample carries approximately 74,000 clones, roughly 88% recorded once. This sequence joins TRBV27 and TRBJ1-6; the D gene is possibly TRBD1 (5 bases). The sequencing used peripheral blood, collected on day 0 of AZD1222 vaccination. The TCR comes from an adult in good health. The CDR3 protein is CASSTPLEGKNSPLHF. The DNA of the CDR3 is TGTGCCAGCAGTACTCCCCTAGAGGGGAAAAATTCACCCCTCCACTTT.